These T cell receptor beta chains were read from a single sample in a study of technical replicates of blood from several donors. The repertoire was sequenced with immunoSEQ multiplex PCR; TCRdb's copy has only in-frame clones and lacks some. In the table there are tens of thousands of clones, 94% of which are singletons. Sample: T cells isolated from PBMCs. The receptors originated from a human donor in good health. Both conserved end residues are part of each CDR3. A D gene is named only where the DNA matches it firmly.

.,TRBJ1-6,TRBV9,TGTGCCAGCAGCGTAGGAGGGAGCAATTCACCCCTCCACTTT,CASSVGGSNSPLHF
.,TRBJ1-2,TRBV28,TGTGCCAGCAGCCCTGTCTGGGGGACTTATGGCTACACCTTC,CASSPVWGTYGYTF
.,TRBJ2-7,TRBV5-1,TGCGCCAGCAGCATTAGCGTAAACCCCTACGAGCAGTACTTC,CASSISVNPYEQYF
TRBD1,TRBJ1-2,TRBV28,TGTGCCAGCATGGGCAGGGGGCATTATGGCTACACCTTC,CASMGRGHYGYTF
.,TRBJ1-1,TRBV2,TGTGCCAGCAAGATAGGGGTGAACACTGAAGCTTTCTTT,CASKIGVNTEAFF
TRBD2,TRBJ2-3,TRBV2,TGTGCCAGCAGGAGGAGTGGGGGGGTCAGCACAGATACGCAGTATTTT,CASRRSGGVSTDTQYF
.,TRBJ2-3,TRBV28,TGTGCCAGCAGTTTTCGGGGGGCGGGCACAGATACGCAGTATTTT,CASSFRGAGTDTQYF
.,TRBJ2-7,TRBV15,TGTGCCACCAGCCGCGGATCTGACTACGAGCAGTACTTC,CATSRGSDYEQYF
TRBD1,TRBJ1-5,TRBV15,TGTGCCACGGGGACACAGGGGAGCAATCAGCCCCAGCATTTT,CATGTQGSNQPQHF
TRBD2,TRBJ2-3,TRBV7-3,TGTGCCAGCAGCGTTATGGGGGGGGGCACAGATACGCAGTATTTT,CASSVMGGGTDTQYF
.,TRBJ1-1,TRBV6-6,TGTGCCAGCAGTTATCAGGGGAGAGACACTGAAGCTTTCTTT,CASSYQGRDTEAFF
.,TRBJ1-2,TRBV4-1,TGCGCCAGCAGCCAATTTAAGGGCAGGGTGAAATTCTACACCTTC,CASSQFKGRVKFYTF
.,TRBJ1-1,TRBV2,TGTGCCAGCAGTCCTTTAACAGGGTGGACTGAAGCTTTCTTT,CASSPLTGWTEAFF
.,TRBJ2-7,TRBV5-1,TGCGCCAGCAGCTCGACCACAGGACACTACGAGCAGTACTTC,CASSSTTGHYEQYF
.,TRBJ2-3,TRBV7-2,TGTGCCAGCAGCTCTCGGACGGGAGCAGATACGCAGTATTTT,CASSSRTGADTQYF